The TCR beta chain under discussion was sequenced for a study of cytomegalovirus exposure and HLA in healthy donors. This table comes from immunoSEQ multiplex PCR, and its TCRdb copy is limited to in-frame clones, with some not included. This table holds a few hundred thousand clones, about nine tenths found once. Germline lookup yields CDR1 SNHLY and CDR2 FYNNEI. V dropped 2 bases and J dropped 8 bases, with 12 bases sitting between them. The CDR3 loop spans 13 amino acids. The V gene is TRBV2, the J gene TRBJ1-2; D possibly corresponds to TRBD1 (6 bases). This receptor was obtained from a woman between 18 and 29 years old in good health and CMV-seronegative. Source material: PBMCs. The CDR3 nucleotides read TGTGCCAGCAGTGAATACAGGGAGCGGGGCTACACCTTC. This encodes CASSEYRERGYTF.